In its sample, the clone carrying this T cell receptor (beta chain) was seen a few times. Its antigen is as yet unknown. This entry belongs to a study of cytomegalovirus exposure and HLA in healthy donors. Broader study findings: It was shown in a later analysis that HLA-associated TCR beta chains were more clonally expanded than other, equally common chains. For TCR beta chains, V- and J-gene trimming was later linked to a missense DCLRE1C variant.

It was with 60 Vbeta and 13 Jbeta primers that the PCR ran. TCRdb's table, derived via immunoSEQ multiplex PCR, lists solely in-frame clones and lacks some. The sample holds about 190,000 clones, about 77% seen once. Germline CDR1 reads MGHRA; CDR2 reads YSYEKL. This CDR3 region has 15 residues. The V and J ends lost 3 bases and 1 base respectively, with 9 bases between them. The receptor's source is a woman younger than 45 in good health and CMV-seropositive. The chain joins TRBV4-1 to TRBJ2-2; D not certain. The sample taken for sequencing was PBMCs. CDR3 residues: CASSQAELNTGELFF. DNA for the CDR3: TGCGCCAGCAGCCAGGCGGAGCTGAACACCGGGGAGCTGTTTTTT.